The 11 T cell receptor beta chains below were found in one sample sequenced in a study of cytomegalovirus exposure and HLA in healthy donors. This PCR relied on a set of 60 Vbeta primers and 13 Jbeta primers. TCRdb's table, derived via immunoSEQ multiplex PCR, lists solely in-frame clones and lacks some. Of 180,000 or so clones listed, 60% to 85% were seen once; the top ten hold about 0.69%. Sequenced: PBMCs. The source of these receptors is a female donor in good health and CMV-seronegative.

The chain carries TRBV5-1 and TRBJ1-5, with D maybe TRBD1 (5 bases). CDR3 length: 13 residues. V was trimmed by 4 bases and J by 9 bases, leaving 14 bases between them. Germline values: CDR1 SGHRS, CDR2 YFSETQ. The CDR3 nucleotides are TGCGCCAGCAGCCCCGTTCTCGGGGGGCCCCAGCATTTT. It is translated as CASSPVLGGPQHF.

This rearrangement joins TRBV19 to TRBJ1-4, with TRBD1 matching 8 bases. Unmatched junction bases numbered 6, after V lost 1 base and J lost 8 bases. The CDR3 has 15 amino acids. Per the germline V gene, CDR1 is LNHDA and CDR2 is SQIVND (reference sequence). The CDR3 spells CASSIVTTGAEKLFF. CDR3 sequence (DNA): TGTGCCAGTAGTATAGTTACGACAGGGGCAGAAAAACTGTTTTTT.

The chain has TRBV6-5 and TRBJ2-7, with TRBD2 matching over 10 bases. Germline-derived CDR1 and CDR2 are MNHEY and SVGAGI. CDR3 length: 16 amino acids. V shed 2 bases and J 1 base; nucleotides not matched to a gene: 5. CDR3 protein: CASSYGAGGRSYEQYF. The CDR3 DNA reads TGTGCCAGCAGTTACGGAGCGGGAGGGAGGTCCTACGAGCAGTACTTC.

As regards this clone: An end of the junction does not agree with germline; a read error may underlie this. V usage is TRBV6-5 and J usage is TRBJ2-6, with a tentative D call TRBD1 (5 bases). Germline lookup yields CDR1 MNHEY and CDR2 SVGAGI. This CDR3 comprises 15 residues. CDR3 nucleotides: TGTGCCAGCAGTTACCAGGGTGCTGGGGCCAACGGCCTGACTTTC. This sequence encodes CASSYQGAGANGLTF.

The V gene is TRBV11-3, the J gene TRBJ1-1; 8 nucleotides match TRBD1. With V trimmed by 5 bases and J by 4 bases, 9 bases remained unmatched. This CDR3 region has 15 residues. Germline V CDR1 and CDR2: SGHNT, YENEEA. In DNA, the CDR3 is TGTGCCAGCAGCAAACAGGGGGACTCTGGCACTGAAGCTTTCTTT. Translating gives CASSKQGDSGTEAFF.

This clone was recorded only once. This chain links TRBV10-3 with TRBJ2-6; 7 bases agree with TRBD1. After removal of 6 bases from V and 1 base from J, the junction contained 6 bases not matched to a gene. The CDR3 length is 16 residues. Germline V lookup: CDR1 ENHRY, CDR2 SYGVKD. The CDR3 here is CAIRQTGVSGANVLTF. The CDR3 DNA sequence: TGTGCCATCAGACAAACAGGGGTTTCTGGGGCCAACGTCCTGACTTTC.

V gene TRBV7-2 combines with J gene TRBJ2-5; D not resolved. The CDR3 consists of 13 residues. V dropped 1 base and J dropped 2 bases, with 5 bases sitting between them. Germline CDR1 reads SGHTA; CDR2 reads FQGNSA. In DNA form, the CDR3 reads TGTGCCAGCAGCTTAGTCCAACAAGAGACCCAGTACTTC. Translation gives CASSLVQQETQYF.

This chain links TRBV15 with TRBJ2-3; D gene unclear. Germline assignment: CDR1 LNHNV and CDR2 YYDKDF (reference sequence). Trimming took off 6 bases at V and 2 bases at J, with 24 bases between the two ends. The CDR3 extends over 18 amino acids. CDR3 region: CATSPTSRTAYPTDTQYF. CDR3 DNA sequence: TGTGCCACCAGTCCGACTTCCCGAACGGCCTACCCCACAGATACGCAGTATTTT.

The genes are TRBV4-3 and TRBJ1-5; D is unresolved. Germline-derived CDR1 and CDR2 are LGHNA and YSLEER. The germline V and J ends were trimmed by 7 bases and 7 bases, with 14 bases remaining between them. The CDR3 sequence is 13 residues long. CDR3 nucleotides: TGCGCCAGCAACCCACGGGTTGGGCAGCCCCAGCATTTT. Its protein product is CASNPRVGQPQHF.

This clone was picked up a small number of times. This CDR3 reads CAWSPGLHRSGTGRNEQYF. DNA for the CDR3: TGTGCCTGGAGCCCTGGCCTTCACCGGTCCGGGACAGGGAGGAACGAGCAGTACTTC. The V call is TRBV30, the J call TRBJ2-7; TRBD1 matches 9 bases. V was clipped by 3 bases and J by 5 bases; unmatched bases: 23. This CDR3 has 19 amino acids. Germline CDR1 and CDR2: GTSNPN and SVGIG (reference sequence).

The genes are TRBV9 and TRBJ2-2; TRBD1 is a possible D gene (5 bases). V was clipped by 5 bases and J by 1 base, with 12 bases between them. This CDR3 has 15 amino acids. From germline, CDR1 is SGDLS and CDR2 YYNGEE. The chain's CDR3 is CASRGPTVNTGELFF. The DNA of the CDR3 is TGTGCCAGCAGGGGCCCGACAGTGAACACCGGGGAGCTGTTTTTT.